The rows below give T cell receptor beta chains drawn from one sample of a study of T cell changes during pregnancy in multiple sclerosis. Assay used: immunoSEQ multiplex PCR; TCRdb lists only in-frame clones, some missing. The table includes tens of thousands of clones, about 93% detected once. Sequenced material: peripheral blood, taken after pregnancy. These receptors were collected from a female donor in good health, enrolled as a control in a pregnancy study. CDR3s include the opening cysteine and the closing phenylalanine or tryptophan. Fields, in order: CDR3 length, D gene, V gene, J gene, CDR3 DNA, CDR3 protein. D genes are given only for firm matches.

length: 13
D: .
V: TRBV19
J: TRBJ2-5
DNA: TGTGCCAGTAGTGTTGACAGGTCGGAGACCCAGTACTTC
CDR3: CASSVDRSETQYF

length: 17
D: TRBD2
V: TRBV7-7
J: TRBJ2-2
DNA: TGTGCCAGCGGACTTGGACTAGCGGGAGGGCCTCCCGGGGAGCTGTTTTTT
CDR3: CASGLGLAGGPPGELFF

length: 16
D: TRBD2
V: TRBV5-4
J: TRBJ2-5
DNA: TGTGCCAGCAGCTCCCCTAGCGGGAGCGGGGAAGAGACCCAGTACTTC
CDR3: CASSSPSGSGEETQYF

length: 14
D: .
V: TRBV27
J: TRBJ1-3
DNA: TGTGCCAGCAGTCCGCCCGGACTTGGAAACACCATATATTTT
CDR3: CASSPPGLGNTIYF

length: 14
D: TRBD2
V: TRBV29-1
J: TRBJ2-1
DNA: TGCAGCGTCCGCCTAGGGACTAGCAAGAATGAGCAGTTCTTC
CDR3: CSVRLGTSKNEQFF

length: 12
D: .
V: TRBV11-2
J: TRBJ1-1
DNA: TGTGCCAGCGCACAGTCCTTCGGTGAAGCTTTCTTT
CDR3: CASAQSFGEAFF

length: 13
D: TRBD1
V: TRBV7-2
J: TRBJ1-2
DNA: TGTGCCAGCAGCCTGGGACAGGTATATGGCTACACCTTC
CDR3: CASSLGQVYGYTF

length: 16
D: TRBD1
V: TRBV5-5
J: TRBJ1-5
DNA: TGTGCCAGCAGCTCCGGGACAGGGAAGTTTGATCAGCCCCAGCATTTT
CDR3: CASSSGTGKFDQPQHF

length: 14
D: .
V: TRBV19
J: TRBJ1-1
DNA: TGTGCCAGTAGTACACAGAGGGTTAACACTGAAGCTTTCTTT
CDR3: CASSTQRVNTEAFF

length: 15
D: TRBD2
V: TRBV11-2
J: TRBJ2-1
DNA: TGTGCCAGCAGAAACAGCGGGAGGGCCTACAATGAGCAGTTCTTC
CDR3: CASRNSGRAYNEQFF